The clone carrying this T cell receptor (beta chain) has a count of ten or more. Trimming stripped 3 bases from V and 0 bases from J, with 7 bases between. This CDR3 has 14 residues. Germline assignment: CDR1 MGHDK and CDR2 SYGVNS. TCRdb ran MiXCR on the 5' RACE reads and lists one entry per CDR3 protein. The sample has about 230,000 distinct CDR3 sequences, 6.7% seen once. The data stem from a study of T cells after yellow fever vaccination. Study-level background: Researchers used SMART-Seq v4 Ultra Low Input to prepare fractions that had low cell numbers.

The TCR comes from a man under 40 who received the YFV17D yellow fever vaccine. The chain couples TRBV25-1 to TRBJ2-3; D not resolved. Sequencing used CD4+ T cells sorted from PBMCs, obtained on the day of the yellow fever booster vaccination. DNA of the CDR3: TGTGCCAGCAGTGATGACATAAGCACAGATACGCAGTATTTT. Its translation is CASSDDISTDTQYF. Together with reference TRBV25-1 and TRBJ2-3, the CDR3 gives the full variable domain: EADIYQTPRYLVIGTGKKITLECSQTMGHDKMYWYQQDPGMELHLIHYSYGVNSTEKGDLSSESTVSRIRTEHFPLTLESARPSHTSQYLCASSDDISTDTQYFGPGTRLTVL.